This T cell receptor (beta chain) was sequenced during a study of molecular identifiers for immune sequencing clone quantification. Construction of naive CD8 libraries employed about 17,000 to 1,100,000 sorted cells together with 10%, 30% or 50% RNA. V was trimmed by 2 bases and J by 14 bases, leaving 18 bases between them. Per the germline V gene, CDR1 is MNHEY and CDR2 is SMNVEV (reference sequence). This CDR3 has 14 amino acids. Bulk TCR libraries used previously described methods and listed TCR primers. One entry per CDR3 protein results from TCRdb running MiXCR on the PCR reads. The sample has about 640,000 distinct CDR3 sequences, 20% seen once. General study results and limits: Over 99% of CMV-specific effector molecules, but under 1% of naive ones, were in clones above 20 copies. Same-barcode identical TCR molecules could make highly expanded clones look smaller than they are.

This clonotype has at least ten counts. Its antigen is undetermined. The TCR comes from a human donor in good health. Some libraries in this study had Jurkat cell RNA spiked in. The chain has TRBV27 and TRBJ1-4, with a weak D call TRBD1 (6 bases). Material: naive CD8+ T cells from blood, with Jurkat cell RNA spiked in. Subset here: FACS-sorted CD8+CD4-CCR7+CD45RA+ naive T cells. CDR3 DNA sequence: TGTGCCAGCAGTTTAGGGGTAGGGGGTAACGGGCTGTTTTTT. Encoded protein: CASSLGVGGNGLFF. Complete variable domain (other parts from reference TRBV27 and TRBJ1-4): EAQVTQNPRYLITVTGKKLTVTCSQNMNHEYMSWYRQDPGLGLRQIYYSMNVEVTDKGDVPEGYKVSRKEKRNFPLILESPSPNQTSLYFCASSLGVGGNGLFFGSGTQLSVL.